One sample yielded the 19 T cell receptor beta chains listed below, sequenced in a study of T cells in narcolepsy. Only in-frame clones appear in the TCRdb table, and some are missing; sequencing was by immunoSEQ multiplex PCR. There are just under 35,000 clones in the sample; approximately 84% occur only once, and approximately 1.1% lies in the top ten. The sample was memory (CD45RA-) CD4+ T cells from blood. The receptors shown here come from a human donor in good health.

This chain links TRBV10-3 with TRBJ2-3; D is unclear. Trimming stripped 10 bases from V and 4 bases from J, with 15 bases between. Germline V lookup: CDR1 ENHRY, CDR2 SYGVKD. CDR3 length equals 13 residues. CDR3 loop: CATTLGSADTQYF. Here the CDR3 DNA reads TGTGCCACCACCCTTGGTTCGGCAGATACGCAGTATTTT.

In nucleotides, the CDR3 is TGTGCCAGCAGTCCACAGGGCGGCGGCAATCAGCCCCAGCATTTT. It codes for CASSPQGGGNQPQHF. The V and J genes are TRBV28 and TRBJ1-5; possible D gene TRBD1, 6 bases. The CDR3 contains 15 residues. Germline V gives CDR1 MDHEN, CDR2 SYDVKM. Trimming cost V 5 bases and J 2 bases, with 13 bases left between them.

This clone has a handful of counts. The CDR3 here is CASGKTSGKQETQYF. CDR3 bases: TGCGCCAGTGGCAAGACTAGCGGGAAACAAGAGACCCAGTACTTC. This chain joins TRBV5-1 and TRBJ2-5; 11 nucleotides line up with TRBD2. The CDR3 is 15 residues long. Germline V lookup: CDR1 SGHRS, CDR2 YFSETQ. J lost 2 bases, V lost 8 bases, and 8 bases had no gene match.

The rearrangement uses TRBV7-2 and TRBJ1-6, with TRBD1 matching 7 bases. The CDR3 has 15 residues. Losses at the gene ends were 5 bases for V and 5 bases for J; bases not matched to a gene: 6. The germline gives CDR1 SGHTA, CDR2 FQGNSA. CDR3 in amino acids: CASSATGTDNSPLHF. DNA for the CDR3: TGTGCCAGCAGCGCCACCGGGACAGATAATTCACCCCTCCACTTT.

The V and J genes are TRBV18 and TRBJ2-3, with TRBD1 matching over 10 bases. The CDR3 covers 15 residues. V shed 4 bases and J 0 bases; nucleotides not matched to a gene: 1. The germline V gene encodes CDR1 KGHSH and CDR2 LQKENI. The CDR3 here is CASSLTGGSTDTQYF. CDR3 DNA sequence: TGTGCCAGCTCACTGACAGGGGGCAGCACAGATACGCAGTATTTT.

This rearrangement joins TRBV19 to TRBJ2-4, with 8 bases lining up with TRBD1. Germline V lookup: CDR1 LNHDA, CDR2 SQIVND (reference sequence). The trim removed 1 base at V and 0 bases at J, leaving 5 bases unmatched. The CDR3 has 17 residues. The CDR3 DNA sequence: TGTGCCAGTAGTATAGGGGGAGACAGGGGAGCCAAAAACATTCAGTACTTC. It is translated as CASSIGGDRGAKNIQYF. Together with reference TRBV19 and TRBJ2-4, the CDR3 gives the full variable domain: DGGITQSPKYLFRKEGQNVTLSCEQNLNHDAMYWYRQDPGQGLRLIYYSQIVNDFQKGDIAEGYSVSREKKESFPLTVTSAQKNPTAFYLCASSIGGDRGAKNIQYFGAGTRLSVL.

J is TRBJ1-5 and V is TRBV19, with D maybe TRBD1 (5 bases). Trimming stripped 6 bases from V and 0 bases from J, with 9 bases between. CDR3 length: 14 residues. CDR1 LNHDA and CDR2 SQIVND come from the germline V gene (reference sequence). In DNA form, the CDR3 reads TGTGCCAGTAGCCGGGGGGATAGCAATCAGCCCCAGCATTTT. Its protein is CASSRGDSNQPQHF. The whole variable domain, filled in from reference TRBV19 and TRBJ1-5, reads DGGITQSPKYLFRKEGQNVTLSCEQNLNHDAMYWYRQDPGQGLRLIYYSQIVNDFQKGDIAEGYSVSREKKESFPLTVTSAQKNPTAFYLCASSRGDSNQPQHFGDGTRLSIL.

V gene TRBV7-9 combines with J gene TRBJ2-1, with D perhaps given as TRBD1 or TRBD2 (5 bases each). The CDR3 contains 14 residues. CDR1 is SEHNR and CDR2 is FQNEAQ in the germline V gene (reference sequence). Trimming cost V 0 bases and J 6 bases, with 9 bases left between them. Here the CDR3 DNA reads TGTGCCAGCAGCTTAGCGAGAGGGGCCAATGAGCAGTTCTTC. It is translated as CASSLARGANEQFF.

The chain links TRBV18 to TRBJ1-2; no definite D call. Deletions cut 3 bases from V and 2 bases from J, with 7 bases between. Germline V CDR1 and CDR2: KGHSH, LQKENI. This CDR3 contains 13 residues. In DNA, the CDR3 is TGTGCCAGCTCACCGAGCGGGAACTATGGCTACACCTTC. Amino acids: CASSPSGNYGYTF.

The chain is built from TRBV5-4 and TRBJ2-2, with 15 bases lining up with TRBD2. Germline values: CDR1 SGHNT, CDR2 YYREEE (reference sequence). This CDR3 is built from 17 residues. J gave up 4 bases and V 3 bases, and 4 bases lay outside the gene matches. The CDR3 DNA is TGTGCCAGCAGCTGGGGACTAGCGGGGGGACCCACCGGGGAGCTGTTTTTT. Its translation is CASSWGLAGGPTGELFF.

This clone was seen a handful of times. CDR3 amino acids: CASSPNSGANVLTF. The CDR3 DNA reads TGTGCCAGCAGCCCCAACTCTGGGGCCAACGTCCTGACTTTC. The V gene is TRBV7-6, the J gene TRBJ2-6; no clear D gene. V shed 5 bases and J shed 0 bases, with 5 bases lying between them. The CDR3 sequence is 14 residues long. From germline, CDR1 is SGHVS and CDR2 FNYEAQ.

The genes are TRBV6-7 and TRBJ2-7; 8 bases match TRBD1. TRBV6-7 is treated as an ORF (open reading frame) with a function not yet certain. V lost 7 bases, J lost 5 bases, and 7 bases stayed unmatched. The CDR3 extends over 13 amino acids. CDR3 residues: CASNRTGCNEQYF. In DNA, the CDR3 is TGTGCCAGCAATCGGACAGGGTGCAACGAGCAGTACTTC.

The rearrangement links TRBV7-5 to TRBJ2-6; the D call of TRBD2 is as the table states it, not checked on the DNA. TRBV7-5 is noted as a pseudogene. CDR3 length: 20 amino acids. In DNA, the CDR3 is TGTGCCTTCCGATGGAGGGCTAGCGGGGGGAATAGCTCTGGGGCCAACGTCCTGACTTTC. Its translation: CAFRWRASGGNSSGANVLTF.

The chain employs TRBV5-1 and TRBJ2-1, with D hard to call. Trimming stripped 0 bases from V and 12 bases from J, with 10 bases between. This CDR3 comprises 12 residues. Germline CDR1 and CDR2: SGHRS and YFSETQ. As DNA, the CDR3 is TGCGCCAGCAGCTTGGACCTCCTTGGGCAGTTCTTC. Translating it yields CASSLDLLGQFF.

CDR3 nucleotide sequence: TGTGCCACCAGCCCTGGGGGCGTAGAGACCCAGTACTTC. Translating it yields CATSPGGVETQYF. This sequence joins TRBV15 and TRBJ2-5; maybe TRBD1 (6 bases). The CDR3 is 13 residues long. Germline CDR1 LNHNV, CDR2 YYDKDF (reference sequence). V was clipped by 5 bases and J by 4 bases, with 11 bases between them.

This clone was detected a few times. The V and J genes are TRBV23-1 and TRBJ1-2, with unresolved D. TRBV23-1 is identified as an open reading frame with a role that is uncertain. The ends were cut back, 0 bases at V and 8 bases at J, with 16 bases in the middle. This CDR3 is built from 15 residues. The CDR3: CASSQSRSARGGYTF. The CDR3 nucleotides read TGCGCCAGCAGTCAATCGAGGTCGGCACGGGGAGGCTACACCTTC.

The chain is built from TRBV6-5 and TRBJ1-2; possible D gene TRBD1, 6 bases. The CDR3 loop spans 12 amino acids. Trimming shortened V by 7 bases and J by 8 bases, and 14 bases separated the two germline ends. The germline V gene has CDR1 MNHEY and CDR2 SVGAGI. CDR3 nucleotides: TGTGCCAGCACCCCGGACAGAAGGGGCTACACCTTC. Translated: CASTPDRRGYTF.

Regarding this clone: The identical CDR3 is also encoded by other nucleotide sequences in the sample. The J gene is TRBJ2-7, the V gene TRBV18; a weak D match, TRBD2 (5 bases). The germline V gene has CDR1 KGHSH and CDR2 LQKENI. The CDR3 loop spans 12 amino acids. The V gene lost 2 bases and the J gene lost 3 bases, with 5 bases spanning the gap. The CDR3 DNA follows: TGTGCCAGCTCACCAGGAGGCTACGAGCAGTACTTC. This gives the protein CASSPGGYEQYF.

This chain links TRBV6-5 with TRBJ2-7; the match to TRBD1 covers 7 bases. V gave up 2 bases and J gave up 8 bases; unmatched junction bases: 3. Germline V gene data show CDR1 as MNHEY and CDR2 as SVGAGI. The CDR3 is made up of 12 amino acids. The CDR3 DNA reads TGTGCCAGCAGTTACGACAGGGACAAGCAGTACTTC. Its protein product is CASSYDRDKQYF.